This paragraph reports one TCR beta chain. Treatment denoted: preoperative locoregional IRX-2 cytokine immunotherapy. Preoperative locoregional IRX-2 cytokine immunotherapy was tested in the phase Ib source study. Clones were read by immunoSEQ multiplex PCR, and TCRdb kept only the in-frame ones, dropping some. Of approximately 12,000 clones listed, approximately 91% were seen once; the top ten hold roughly 28%. These data originate in a study of preoperative IRX-2 immunotherapy in early breast cancer. With 0 bases removed from V and 4 bases from J, the gap between germline ends came to 19 bases. CDR1 is MGHRA, CDR2 YSYEKL, per germline. This CDR3 comprises 18 residues.

The V gene is TRBV4-1, the J gene TRBJ1-5; no firm D call. The receptor's source is a human donor with breast cancer. This specimen was acquired from a patient treated with IRX-2 immunotherapy. DNA of the CDR3: TGCGCCAGCAGCCAAGAGGTACCGGGTGGCGGGTGGAATCAGCCCCAGCATTTT. Residues: CASSQEVPGGGWNQPQHF.